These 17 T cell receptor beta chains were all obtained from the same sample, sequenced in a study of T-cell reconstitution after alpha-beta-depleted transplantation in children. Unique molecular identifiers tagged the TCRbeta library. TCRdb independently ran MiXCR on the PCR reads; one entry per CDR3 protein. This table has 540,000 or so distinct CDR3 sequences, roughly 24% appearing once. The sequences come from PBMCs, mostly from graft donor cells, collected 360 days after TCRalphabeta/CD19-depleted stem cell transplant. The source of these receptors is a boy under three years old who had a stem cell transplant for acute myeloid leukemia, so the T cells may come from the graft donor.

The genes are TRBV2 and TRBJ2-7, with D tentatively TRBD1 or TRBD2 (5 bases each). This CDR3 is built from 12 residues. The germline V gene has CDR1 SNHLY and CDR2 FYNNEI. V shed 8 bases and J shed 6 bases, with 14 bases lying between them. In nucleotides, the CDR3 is TGTGCCAGCCTGCTTGGGGGTTTCGAGCAGTACGTC. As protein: CASLLGGFEQYV.

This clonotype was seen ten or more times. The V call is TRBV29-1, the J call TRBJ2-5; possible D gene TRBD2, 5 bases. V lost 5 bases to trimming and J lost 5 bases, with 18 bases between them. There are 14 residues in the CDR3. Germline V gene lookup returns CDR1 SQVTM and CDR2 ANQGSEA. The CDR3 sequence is CSVTPLEGQETQYF. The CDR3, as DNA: TGCAGCGTTACCCCTCTTGAGGGTCAGGAGACCCAGTACTTC.

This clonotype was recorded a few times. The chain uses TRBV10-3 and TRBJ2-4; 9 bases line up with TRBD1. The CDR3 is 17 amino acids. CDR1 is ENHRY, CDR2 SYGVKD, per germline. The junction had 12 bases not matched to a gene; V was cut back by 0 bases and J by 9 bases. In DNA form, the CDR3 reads TGTGCCATCAGTGAGTCGACGTACGCGGGGACAGGGCTCATTCAGTACTTC. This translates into CAISESTYAGTGLIQYF.

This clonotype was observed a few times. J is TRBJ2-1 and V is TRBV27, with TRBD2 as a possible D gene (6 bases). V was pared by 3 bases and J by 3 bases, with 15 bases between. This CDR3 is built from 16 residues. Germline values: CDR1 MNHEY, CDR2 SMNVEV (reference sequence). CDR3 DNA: TGTGCCAGCAGTTTCCTCTCCGGGACTTTCTACAATGAGCAGTTCTTC. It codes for CASSFLSGTFYNEQFF.

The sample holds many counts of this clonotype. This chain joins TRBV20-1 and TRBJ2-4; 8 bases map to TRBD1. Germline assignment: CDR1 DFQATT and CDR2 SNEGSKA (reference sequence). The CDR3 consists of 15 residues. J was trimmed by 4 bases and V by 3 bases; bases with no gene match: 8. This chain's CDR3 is CSARGPGQVKNIQYF. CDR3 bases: TGCAGTGCTAGGGGCCCGGGACAGGTGAAAAACATTCAGTACTTC.

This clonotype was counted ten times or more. The CDR3 DNA is TGTGCCACCAGTGCTGGCAGCTACAATGAGCAGTTCTTC. Its protein product is CATSAGSYNEQFF. The rearrangement links TRBV24-1 to TRBJ2-1; D is undetermined. The CDR3 extends over 13 amino acids. Germline loops: CDR1 KGHDR, CDR2 SFDVKD. With 5 bases removed from V and 3 bases from J, the gap between germline ends came to 7 bases.

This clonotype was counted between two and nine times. Here the CDR3 reads CASRRSGENTGELFF. The CDR3 nucleotides are TGTGCCAGCAGACGGTCAGGAGAGAACACCGGGGAGCTGTTTTTT. The chain carries TRBV9 and TRBJ2-2; no clear D. V was cut by 5 bases and J by 1 base, with 12 bases left in between. This CDR3 has 15 amino acids. CDR1 SGDLS and CDR2 YYNGEE come from the germline V gene.

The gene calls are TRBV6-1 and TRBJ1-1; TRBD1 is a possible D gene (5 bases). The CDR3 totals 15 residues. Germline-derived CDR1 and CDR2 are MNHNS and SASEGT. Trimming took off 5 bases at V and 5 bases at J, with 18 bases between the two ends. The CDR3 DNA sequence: TGTGCCAGCAGTCCGGACGGGGACGTGAGGACTGAAGCTTTCTTT. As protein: CASSPDGDVRTEAFF.

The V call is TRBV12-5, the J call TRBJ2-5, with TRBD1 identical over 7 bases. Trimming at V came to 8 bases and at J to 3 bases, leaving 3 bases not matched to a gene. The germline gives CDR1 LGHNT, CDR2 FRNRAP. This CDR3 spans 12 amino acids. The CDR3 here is CASQGVKETQYF. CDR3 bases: TGTGCTAGTCAGGGGGTGAAAGAGACCCAGTACTTC.

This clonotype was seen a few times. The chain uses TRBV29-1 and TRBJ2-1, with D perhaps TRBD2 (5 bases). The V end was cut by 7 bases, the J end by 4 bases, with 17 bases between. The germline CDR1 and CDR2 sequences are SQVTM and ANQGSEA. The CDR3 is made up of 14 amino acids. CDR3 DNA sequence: TGCAGCGCCGACCTAGCAGGCCTTTACAATGAGCAGTTCTTC. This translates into CSADLAGLYNEQFF.

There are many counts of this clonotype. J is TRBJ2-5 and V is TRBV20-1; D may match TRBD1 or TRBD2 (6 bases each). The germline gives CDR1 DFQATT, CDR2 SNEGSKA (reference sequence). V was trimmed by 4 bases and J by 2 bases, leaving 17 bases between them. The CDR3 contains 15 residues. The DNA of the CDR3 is TGCAGTGCTAAGATTGGGGGGCACGCACAAGAGACCCAGTACTTC. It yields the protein CSAKIGGHAQETQYF.

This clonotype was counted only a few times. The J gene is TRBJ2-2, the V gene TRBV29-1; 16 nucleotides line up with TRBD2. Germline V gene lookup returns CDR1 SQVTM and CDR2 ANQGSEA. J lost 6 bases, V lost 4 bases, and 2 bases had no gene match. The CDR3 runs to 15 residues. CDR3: CSVGGLAGGPGELFF. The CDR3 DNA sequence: TGCAGCGTTGGGGGACTAGCGGGGGGGCCCGGGGAGCTGTTTTTT.

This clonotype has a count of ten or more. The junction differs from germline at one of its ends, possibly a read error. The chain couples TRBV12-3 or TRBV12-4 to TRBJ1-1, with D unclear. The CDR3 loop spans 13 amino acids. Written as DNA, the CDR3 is TGTGCCAGCAGCTTAGCCCTGAACACTGAAGCTTTCTTT. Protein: CASSLALNTEAFF.

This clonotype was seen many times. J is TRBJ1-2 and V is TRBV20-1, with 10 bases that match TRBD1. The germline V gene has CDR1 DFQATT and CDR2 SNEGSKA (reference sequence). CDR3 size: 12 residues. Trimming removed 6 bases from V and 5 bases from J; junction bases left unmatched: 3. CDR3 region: CSAGDRGYGYTF. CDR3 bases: TGCAGTGCGGGGGACAGGGGATATGGCTACACCTTC.

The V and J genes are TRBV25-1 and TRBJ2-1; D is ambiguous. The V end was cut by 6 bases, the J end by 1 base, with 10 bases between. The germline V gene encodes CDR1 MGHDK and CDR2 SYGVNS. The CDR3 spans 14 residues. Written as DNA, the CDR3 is TGTGCCAGCAGCTCGGCCCTATCCTACAATGAGCAGTTCTTC. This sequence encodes CASSSALSYNEQFF. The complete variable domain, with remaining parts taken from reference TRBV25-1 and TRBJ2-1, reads EADIYQTPRYLVIGTGKKITLECSQTMGHDKMYWYQQDPGMELHLIHYSYGVNSTEKGDLSSESTVSRIRTEHFPLTLESARPSHTSQYLCASSSALSYNEQFFGPGTRLTVL.

For the CDR3, the DNA is TGTGCCAGCAGTTGGACGTTTTACTCCTACGAGCAGTACGTC. It yields the protein CASSWTFYSYEQYV. The chain carries TRBV6-5 and TRBJ2-7; D not certain. With 4 bases removed from V and 0 bases from J, the gap between germline ends came to 10 bases. Germline CDR1 MNHEY, CDR2 SVGAGI. The CDR3 has 14 residues.

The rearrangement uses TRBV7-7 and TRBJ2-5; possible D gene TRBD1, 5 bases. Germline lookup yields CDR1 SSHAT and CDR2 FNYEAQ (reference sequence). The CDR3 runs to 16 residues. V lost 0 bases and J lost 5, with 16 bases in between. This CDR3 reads CASSLAPRVLGETQYF. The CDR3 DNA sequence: TGTGCCAGCAGCTTAGCGCCCAGGGTTCTCGGGGAGACCCAGTACTTC. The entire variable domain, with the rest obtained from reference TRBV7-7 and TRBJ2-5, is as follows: GAGVSQSPRYKVTKRGQDVTLRCDPISSHATLYWYQQALGQGPEFLTYFNYEAQPDKSGLPSDRFSAERPEGSISTLTIQRTEQRDSAMYRCASSLAPRVLGETQYFGPGTRLLVL.